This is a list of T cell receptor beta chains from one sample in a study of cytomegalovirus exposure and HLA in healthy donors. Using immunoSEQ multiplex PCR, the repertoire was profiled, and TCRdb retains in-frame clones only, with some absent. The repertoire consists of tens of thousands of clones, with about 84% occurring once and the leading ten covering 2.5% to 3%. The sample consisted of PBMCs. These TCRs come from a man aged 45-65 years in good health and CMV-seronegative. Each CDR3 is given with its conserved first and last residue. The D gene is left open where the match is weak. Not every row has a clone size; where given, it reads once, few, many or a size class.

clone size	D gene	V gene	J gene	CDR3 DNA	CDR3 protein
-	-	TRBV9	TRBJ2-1	TGTGCCAGCAGCGTAGCCTCCGGGTATGGTCTAGCGAGCTACAATGAGCAGTTCTTC	CASSVASGYGLASYNEQFF
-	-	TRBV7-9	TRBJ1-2	TGTGCCAGCAGCTTATCTGGGGGCAGCGGCTACACCTTC	CASSLSGGSGYTF
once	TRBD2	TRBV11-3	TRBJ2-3	TGTGCCAGCAGCTTACATATCGGACTAGCGGGACTCACAGATACGCAGTATTTT	CASSLHIGLAGLTDTQYF
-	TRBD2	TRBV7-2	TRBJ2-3	TGTGCCAGCAGCCGAAAAGCGGGGACAGATACGCAGTATTTT	CASSRKAGTDTQYF
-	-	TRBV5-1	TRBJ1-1	TGCGCCAGCAGCTTGAATGGGCGACGCGCTGAAGCTTTCTTT	CASSLNGRRAEAFF
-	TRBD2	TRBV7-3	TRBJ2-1	TGTGCCAGCAGCCGCTCCGGGACTAGCGGCCCTCCGTACAATGAGCAGTTCTTC	CASSRSGTSGPPYNEQFF
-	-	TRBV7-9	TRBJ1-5	TGTGCCAGCAGCTTGGGACGGGGGGGGAATCAGCCCCAGCATTTT	CASSLGRGGNQPQHF
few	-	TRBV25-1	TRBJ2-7	TGTGCCAGCAGTGTTTGGAGGGCCTCCTACGAGCAGTACTTC	CASSVWRASYEQYF
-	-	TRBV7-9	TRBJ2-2	TGTGCCAGCAGCTTATCAGTGAACACCGGGGAGCTGTTTTTT	CASSLSVNTGELFF
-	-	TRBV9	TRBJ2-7	TGTGCCAGCAGCGTAGCGGTTGAGGGCCCTTGGAACGAGCAGTACTTC	CASSVAVEGPWNEQYF
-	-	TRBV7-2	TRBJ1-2	TGTGCCAGCAGCCCAGACAGGAACTATGGCTACACCTTC	CASSPDRNYGYTF
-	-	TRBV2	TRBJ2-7	TGTGCCAGCAGTGAAAACAGGGAACCACACTACGAGCAGTACTTC	CASSENREPHYEQYF
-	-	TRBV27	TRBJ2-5	TGTGCCAGCAGCCGTTTCTCGCAGGGGGCGTTATGGCGGGAGGGGGAGAAAGAGACCCAGTACTTC	CASSRFSQGALWREGEKETQYF
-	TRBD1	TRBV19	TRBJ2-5	TGTGCCAGTAGCCACAGGGGCCAAGAGACCCAGTACTTC	CASSHRGQETQYF
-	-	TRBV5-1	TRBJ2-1	TGCGCCAGCAGCCCGTATACCGGAGACCTCGCGCAGTTCTTC	CASSPYTGDLAQFF
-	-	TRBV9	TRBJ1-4	TGTGCCAGCAGCGTAGACCAGGGGGAAAAACTGTTTTTT	CASSVDQGEKLFF
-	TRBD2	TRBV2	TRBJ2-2	TGTGCCAGCAAGGGAGGGTCTTCCCTGTACACCGGGGAGCTGTTTTTT	CASKGGSSLYTGELFF
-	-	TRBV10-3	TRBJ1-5	TGTGCCATCAGTGAGTCGACGGGGAGAAATCAGCCCCAGCATTTT	CAISESTGRNQPQHF
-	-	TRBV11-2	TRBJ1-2	TGTGCCAGCAGCTCCGGAACCGGGACTATGGGCTACACCTTC	CASSSGTGTMGYTF
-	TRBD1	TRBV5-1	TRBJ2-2	TGCGCCAGCAGACAAGGGACAGGGGGTATCGGGGAGCTGTTTTTT	CASRQGTGGIGELFF
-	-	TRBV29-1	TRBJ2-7	TGCAGCGCGAACAGGTACGAGCAGTACTTC	CSANRYEQYF
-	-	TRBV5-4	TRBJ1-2	TGTGCCAGCAGGCCTTCAGTGATTAACTATGGCTACACCTTC	CASRPSVINYGYTF
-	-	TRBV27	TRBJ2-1	TGTGCCAGCAGTTTACAGCACAGAGGGGGTGAGCAGTTCTTC	CASSLQHRGGEQFF
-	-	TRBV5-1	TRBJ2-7	TGCGCCAGCAGCTTGGGTCGCGGGCAGACCGAGCAGTACTTC	CASSLGRGQTEQYF
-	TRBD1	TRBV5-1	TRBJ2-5	TGCGCCAGCAGCTCGGGACAGAAAGAAGAGACCCAGTACTTC	CASSSGQKEETQYF
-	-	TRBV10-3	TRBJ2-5	TGTGCCATCAGTGAGTCCAAAGAGACCCAGTACTTC	CAISESKETQYF
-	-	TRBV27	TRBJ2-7	TGTGCCAGCAGTACTCAGGGTTGGGAAGGCTACGAGCAGTACTTC	CASSTQGWEGYEQYF
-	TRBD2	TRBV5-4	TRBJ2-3	TGTGCCAGCAGCTTGGGGCGGGGGGGCCCAGATACGCAGTATTTT	CASSLGRGGPDTQYF
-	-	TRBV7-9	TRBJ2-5	TGTTCCAGCAGCTTCTCCCAAGAGACCCAGTACTTC	CSSSFSQETQYF
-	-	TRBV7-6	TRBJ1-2	TGTGCCAGCAGCTCTGGCGGCTATGGCTACACCTTC	CASSSGGYGYTF
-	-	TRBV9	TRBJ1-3	TGTGCTAGCAGCGCCAGGGAACTTGAAAACACCATATATTTT	CASSARELENTIYF
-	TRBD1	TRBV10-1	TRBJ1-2	TGCGCCAGCACCCCGACAGGGAAGAGCCACGTCTATGGCTACACCTTC	CASTPTGKSHVYGYTF
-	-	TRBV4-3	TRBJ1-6	TGCGCCAGCAGCCAAGATATTGGGACACACACTGATTCACCCCTCCACTTT	CASSQDIGTHTDSPLHF
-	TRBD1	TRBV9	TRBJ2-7	TGTGCCAGCAGAGACAGGGGCCCTGGGCCTTCCTACGAGCAGTACTTC	CASRDRGPGPSYEQYF
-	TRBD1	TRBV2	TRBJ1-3	TGTGCCAGCAGGCGGGACAGGGGGCCAGGAAACACCATATATTTT	CASRRDRGPGNTIYF
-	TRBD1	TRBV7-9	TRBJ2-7	TGTGCCAGCAGCTCCGTCGGGACAGTCACCTACGAGCAGTACTTC	CASSSVGTVTYEQYF
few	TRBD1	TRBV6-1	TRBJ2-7	TGTGCCAGCTGGACCGGGACAGGGACCTACGAGCAGTACTTC	CASWTGTGTYEQYF
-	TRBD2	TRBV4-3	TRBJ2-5	TGCGCCAGCAGCCAGACACTAGCGGGGTTCGGAGAGACCCAGTACTTC	CASSQTLAGFGETQYF
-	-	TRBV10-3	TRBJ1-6	TGTGCCATCAGTGGGAAAACGGAGTCACCCCTCCACTTT	CAISGKTESPLHF
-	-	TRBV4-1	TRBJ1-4	TGCGCCAGCAGCCAAGCCTGGCAGGGCCCCGAAAAACTGTTTTTT	CASSQAWQGPEKLFF
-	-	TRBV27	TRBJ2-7	TGTGCCAGCAGTTTATCCTACGGGGGAGTAAACGAGCAGTACTTC	CASSLSYGGVNEQYF
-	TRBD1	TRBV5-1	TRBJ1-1	TGCGCCAGCAGCTTGAGGGGGCCACCAAAGAACACTGAAGCTTTCTTT	CASSLRGPPKNTEAFF
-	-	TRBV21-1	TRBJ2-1	TGTGCCAGCAGGACAGGGTTCTTC	CASRTGFF